One and the same sample provided the 26 T cell receptor beta chains below, sequenced in a study of CD8 T cells in Susac syndrome. The authors reverse transcribed about 0.5 to 1 ug RNA with random hexamers. TCRdb processed the immunoSEQ multiplex PCR reads anew with MiXCR; each CDR3 protein has one entry. The table has around 200,000 distinct CDR3 sequences, 90% to 97% seen once. The sample consisted of CD4+ T cells from PBMCs. The receptors were sampled from a human donor with multiple sclerosis.

This clonotype showed up just once. The V gene is TRBV2, the J gene TRBJ2-7; tentative D call: TRBD1 (6 bases). The germline gives CDR1 SNHLY, CDR2 FYNNEI. V shed 2 bases and J shed 3 bases, with 8 bases lying between them. The CDR3 contains 13 residues. CDR3 loop: CASSEQGIYEQYF. The DNA for the CDR3 is TGTGCCAGCAGTGAACAGGGGATCTACGAGCAGTACTTC.

The rearrangement links TRBV5-1 to TRBJ1-6; D remains ambiguous. This CDR3 has 14 amino acids. With 3 bases removed from V and 7 bases from J, the gap between germline ends came to 11 bases. Per the germline V gene, CDR1 is SGHRS and CDR2 is YFSETQ. The CDR3 sequence: CASSSDAQNSPLHF. DNA for the CDR3: TGCGCCAGCAGCTCGGACGCACAGAATTCACCCCTCCACTTT.

The chain recombines TRBV6-5 with TRBJ2-7; 7 bases align to TRBD1. V lost 7 bases to trimming and J lost 0 bases; unmatched junction nucleotides: 6. The CDR3 covers 14 residues. Germline loops: CDR1 MNHEY, CDR2 SVGAGI. In DNA, the CDR3 is TGTGCCAGCACGGCCAGGGGGTCCTCCTACGAGCAGTACTTC. Its protein is CASTARGSSYEQYF.

The chain joins TRBV19 to TRBJ1-5; D gene ambiguous. V was pared by 3 bases and J by 7 bases, with 10 bases between. CDR1 LNHDA and CDR2 SQIVND come from the germline V gene (reference sequence). This CDR3 spans 13 amino acids. CDR3 coding DNA: TGTGCCAGTAGTATCGGAGGAGGACAGCCCCAGCATTTT. Encoded protein: CASSIGGGQPQHF.

The chain is built from TRBV2 and TRBJ2-7; 10 bases match TRBD1. This CDR3 region has 14 residues. V lost 7 bases, J lost 3 bases, and 6 bases stayed unmatched. Germline V gene data show CDR1 as SNHLY and CDR2 as FYNNEI. CDR3 in amino acids: CASTPGQGLYEQYF. DNA of the CDR3: TGTGCCAGCACTCCGGGACAGGGGCTCTACGAGCAGTACTTC.

CDR3 sequence reads: CASGEGLAKNIQYF. In DNA, the CDR3 is TGCGCCAGCGGCGAGGGGCTAGCCAAAAACATTCAGTACTTC. The chain links TRBV5-1 to TRBJ2-4; D tentatively fits TRBD1 or TRBD2 (5 bases each). Germline CDR1 SGHRS, CDR2 YFSETQ. The CDR3 length is 14 residues. The V and J ends lost 7 bases and 0 bases respectively, with 11 bases between them.

The CDR3, as DNA: TGTGCCAGCAGCCAAGATAGGGGCAGGATCTACAATGAGCAGTTCTTC. Amino acid sequence: CASSQDRGRIYNEQFF. The genes are TRBV14 and TRBJ2-1; tentative D call: TRBD1 (5 bases). The V gene's germline CDR1 is SGHDN and CDR2 FVKESK. This CDR3 contains 16 residues. V was pared by 0 bases and J by 3 bases, with 12 bases between.

V and J are TRBV9 and TRBJ2-1; D possibly corresponds to TRBD1 (5 bases). The CDR3 has 11 residues. In germline, CDR1 is SGDLS, CDR2 YYNGEE. Trimming removed 3 bases from V and 12 bases from J, with 10 bases in between. In DNA, the CDR3 is TGTGCCAGCAGCGGAGGAAGGGGGCAGTTCTTC. The encoded protein is CASSGGRGQFF. Based on the CDR3 plus reference TRBV9 and TRBJ2-1, the full variable domain is DSGVTQTPKHLITATGQRVTLRCSPRSGDLSVYWYQQSLDQGLQFLIQYYNGEERAKGNILERFSAQQFPDLHSELNLSSLELGDSALYFCASSGGRGQFFGPGTRLTVL.

J is TRBJ1-1 and V is TRBV6-5; D may be TRBD1 (5 bases). This CDR3 spans 12 amino acids. V lost 2 bases to trimming and J lost 5 bases, with 6 bases between them. CDR1 is MNHEY, CDR2 SVGAGI, per germline. The CDR3 coding sequence is TGTGCCAGCAGTTACGGGGGGACTGAAGCTTTCTTT. Its protein product is CASSYGGTEAFF.

The rearrangement links TRBV20-1 to TRBJ1-1; D ambiguous. From germline, CDR1 is DFQATT and CDR2 SNEGSKA (reference sequence). The CDR3 is 14 residues long. Deletions cut 3 bases from V and 0 bases from J, with 11 bases between. This CDR3 is CSASPRGLNTEAFF. The CDR3 DNA is TGCAGTGCTAGTCCCCGGGGATTGAACACTGAAGCTTTCTTT.

This chain joins TRBV6-1 and TRBJ2-2, with TRBD2 as a possible D gene (7 bases). Germline lookup yields CDR1 MNHNS and CDR2 SASEGT. The length of the CDR3 is 13 residues. V was trimmed by 9 bases and J by 7 bases, leaving 15 bases between them. The CDR3 DNA is TGTGCCAGGGGCGGGGGCCTGGTCGGGGAGCTGTTTTTT. Translated, it gives CARGGGLVGELFF.

The chain carries TRBV7-9 and TRBJ2-3; TRBD1 is a possible D gene (6 bases). Germline V gene sequence: CDR1 SEHNR, CDR2 FQNEAQ (reference sequence). Deletions cut 4 bases from V and 6 bases from J, with 20 bases between. This CDR3 is built from 16 residues. As DNA, the CDR3 is TGTGCCAGCAGCTCACCGACTGACCTAGACAGGGATACGCAGTATTTT. Its protein product is CASSSPTDLDRDTQYF. The whole variable domain, remainder taken from reference TRBV7-9 and TRBJ2-3, is DTGVSQNPRHKITKRGQNVTFRCDPISEHNRLYWYRQTLGQGPEFLTYFQNEAQLEKSRLLSDRFSAERPKGSFSTLEIQRTEQGDSAMYLCASSSPTDLDRDTQYFGPGTRLTVL.

This chain connects TRBV30 to TRBJ1-6; 7 positions agree with TRBD1. Germline loops: CDR1 GTSNPN, CDR2 SVGIG (reference sequence). This CDR3 region has 13 residues. J gave up 11 bases and V 4 bases, and 8 bases lay outside the gene matches. DNA of the CDR3: TGTGCCTGGACTCGGGACAGAAGTCCACCCCTCCACTTT. Its protein product is CAWTRDRSPPLHF.

This chain links TRBV27 with TRBJ1-5, with 8 bases matching TRBD1. CDR3 length equals 16 residues. Per germline, CDR1 MNHEY and CDR2 SMNVEV (reference sequence). V trimming: 5 bases; J trimming: 3 bases; junction bases outside the gene matches: 9. The CDR3 here is CASSPQARGLNQPQHF. The CDR3 coding sequence is TGTGCCAGCAGTCCCCAAGCCAGGGGGCTCAATCAGCCCCAGCATTTT.

V usage is TRBV10-3 and J usage is TRBJ1-1; D is ambiguous. There are 13 residues in the CDR3. CDR1 is ENHRY and CDR2 is SYGVKD in the germline V gene. V lost 5 bases and J 3 bases, leaving 10 bases between the germline ends. CDR3 nucleotide sequence: TGTGCCATCAGTAGTGGCAGCTACACTGAAGCTTTCTTT. This sequence encodes CAISSGSYTEAFF.

The chain combines TRBV12-3 or TRBV12-4 with TRBJ2-3; 11 nucleotides line up with TRBD2. With 5 bases clipped from V and 7 bases from J, the junction kept 8 bases outside the gene matches. The CDR3 sequence is 15 residues long. The CDR3 coding sequence is TGTGCCAGCAGTCCCCTAGCGGGGGGTGGGTATACGCAGTATTTT. This codes for CASSPLAGGGYTQYF.

The J gene is TRBJ1-1, the V gene TRBV30; no clear D. The CDR3 sequence is 11 residues long. Per germline, CDR1 GTSNPN and CDR2 SVGIG (reference sequence). V lost 0 bases and J lost 6, with 5 bases in between. In DNA form, the CDR3 reads TGTGCCTGGAGTGTAGACGCTGAAGCTTTCTTT. It encodes CAWSVDAEAFF.

The V gene is TRBV19, the J gene TRBJ1-2; 7 bases align to TRBD1. The CDR3 totals 16 residues. Per the germline V gene, CDR1 is LNHDA and CDR2 is SQIVND (reference sequence). J gave up 0 bases and V 6 bases, and 10 bases lay outside the gene matches. This CDR3 reads CASRMTGMVTNYGYTF. DNA of the CDR3: TGTGCCAGTAGGATGACAGGGATGGTTACTAACTATGGCTACACCTTC.

J is TRBJ2-3 and V is TRBV29-1, with D possibly TRBD2 on 5 matching bases. Germline V CDR1 and CDR2: SQVTM, ANQGSEA. The germline V and J ends were trimmed by 3 bases and 6 bases, with 13 bases remaining between them. The CDR3 consists of 13 residues. The chain's CDR3 is CSVDETTPDTQYF. CDR3 DNA sequence: TGCAGCGTTGATGAGACTACCCCCGATACGCAGTATTTT.

The J gene is TRBJ2-7, the V gene TRBV9, with D perhaps being TRBD1 or TRBD2 (5 bases each). CDR1 is SGDLS and CDR2 is YYNGEE in the germline V gene. V was clipped by 0 bases and J by 0 bases, with 10 bases between them. This CDR3 has 15 amino acids. CDR3 in amino acids: CASSVGPGSSYEQYF. The CDR3 bases are TGTGCCAGCAGCGTAGGCCCAGGGAGCTCCTACGAGCAGTACTTC.

This clonotype was seen a single time. The chain recombines TRBV20-1 with TRBJ1-1, with D perhaps matching TRBD1 (6 bases). The CDR3 length is 14 residues. Trimming pared 2 bases from V and 0 bases from J, leaving 10 bases between. CDR1 DFQATT and CDR2 SNEGSKA come from the germline V gene (reference sequence). The CDR3 bases are TGCAGTGCTAGAAGGGGGATCATGAACACTGAAGCTTTCTTT. It yields the protein CSARRGIMNTEAFF.

The chain couples TRBV30 to TRBJ1-3; D not certain. V lost 3 bases and J 0 bases, leaving 15 bases between the germline ends. This CDR3 spans 16 amino acids. CDR1 and CDR2 (germline): GTSNPN, SVGIG (reference sequence). CDR3 region: CAWRMGASFSGNTIYF. As DNA, the CDR3 is TGTGCCTGGAGGATGGGAGCCTCCTTCTCTGGAAACACCATATATTTT. The full variable domain, completed using reference TRBV30 and TRBJ1-3, is SQTIHQWPATLVQPVGSPLSLECTVEGTSNPNLYWYRQAAGRGLQLLFYSVGIGQISSEVPQNLSASRPQDRQFILSSKKLLLSDSGFYLCAWRMGASFSGNTIYFGEGSWLTVV.

The rearrangement links TRBV20-1 to TRBJ2-7, with D uncertain. Trimming removed 5 bases at V and 3 bases at J, with 14 bases between. This CDR3 region has 13 residues. Per the germline V gene, CDR1 is DFQATT and CDR2 is SNEGSKA (reference sequence). The CDR3 loop is CSASPIGLYEQYF. The CDR3 DNA is TGCAGTGCTTCCCCCATTGGTCTCTACGAGCAGTACTTC.

To note about this clonotype: Compared with germline, one end of the junction differs, possibly owing to a read error. This chain joins TRBV20-1 and TRBJ1-2; D is unresolved. The germline V gene encodes CDR1 DFQATT and CDR2 SNEGSKA (reference sequence). The CDR3 spans 11 residues. The CDR3 loop is CSARGAYGYTF. The CDR3 DNA reads as TGCAGTGCCAGAGGTGCCTATGGCTACACCTTC.

This chain uses TRBV29-1 with TRBJ1-1; perhaps TRBD1 as D (5 bases). The V and J ends lost 4 bases and 5 bases respectively, with 20 bases between them. CDR1 is SQVTM, CDR2 ANQGSEA, per germline. The CDR3 is made up of 15 amino acids. The CDR3 spells CSVVARGGVGTEAFF. For the CDR3, the DNA is TGCAGCGTTGTGGCACGGGGGGGAGTGGGAACTGAAGCTTTCTTT.

The table lists this clonotype with a count of one. The rearrangement joins TRBV15 to TRBJ2-7, with D perhaps matching TRBD1 or TRBD2 (5 bases each). The CDR3 is 15 amino acids. Trimming took 2 bases from V and 1 from J, leaving 12 bases between them. Germline CDR1 and CDR2: LNHNV and YYDKDF (reference sequence). As DNA, the CDR3 is TGTGCCACCAGCAGATTCCGGGACCGATCCTACGAGCAGTACTTC. Protein product: CATSRFRDRSYEQYF.